Listed below are T cell receptor beta chains from one sample, sequenced in a study of blood T cell repertoires in COVID-19. Some clones are missing from TCRdb's copy, which holds only in-frame ones; the method was immunoSEQ multiplex PCR. The data show fewer than 130,000 clones, around 85% seen once. Sequenced input: peripheral blood. These receptors came from a man in his sixties or seventies with active or convalescent COVID-19. Each CDR3 is given with its conserved first and last residue. The D gene is left open where the match is weak. Clone size appears in some rows only: once, few, many, or a class for an expanded clone.

size	V	D	length	J	DNA	CDR3
.	TRBV19	.	13	TRBJ1-2	TGTGCCAGTAGTATAAACGAGAACTATGGCTACACCTTC	CASSINENYGYTF
.	TRBV7-3	.	13	TRBJ1-2	TGTGCCAACAGCTTAACGGGGGCTGGTGGCTACACCTTC	CANSLTGAGGYTF
.	TRBV19	TRBD1	14	TRBJ2-3	TGTGCCAGTAGCCGGACAGGGAAGCCAGATACGCAGTATTTT	CASSRTGKPDTQYF
.	TRBV2	.	14	TRBJ2-1	TGTGCCAGCAATACTAGAGGACGCTACAATGAGCAGTTCTTC	CASNTRGRYNEQFF
many	TRBV7-8	.	19	TRBJ1-1	TGTGCCAGCAGCTTGACACCGAGGACAGCCGGTACTTCGAACACTGAAGCTTTCTTT	CASSLTPRTAGTSNTEAFF
.	TRBV6-5	.	14	TRBJ1-2	TGTGCCAGCAGTTACGGGGGGGGGCAGTATGGCTACACCTTC	CASSYGGGQYGYTF
few	TRBV9	TRBD1	15	TRBJ1-2	TGTGCCAGCAGCCCACGGGACAGGGGTAACTATGGCTACACCTTC	CASSPRDRGNYGYTF
.	TRBV24-1	.	14	TRBJ2-3	TGTGCCACCAGTGAAGGTGAGGGCTGGGATACGCAGTATTTT	CATSEGEGWDTQYF
.	TRBV5-4	.	14	TRBJ1-1	TGTACCAGCAGCTTGAGATTACAGGGCACTGAAGCTTTCTTT	CTSSLRLQGTEAFF
.	TRBV5-1	TRBD1	15	TRBJ1-1	TGCGCCAGCAGCCCGATGGGACAGGGCCCTACTGAAGCTTTCTTT	CASSPMGQGPTEAFF
.	TRBV6-5	TRBD2	14	TRBJ2-7	TGTGCCAGCAGTCCCCTAGCGGGAGTGGACGAGCAGTACTTC	CASSPLAGVDEQYF
.	TRBV24-1	.	14	TRBJ1-5	TGTGCCACCAGTGGGGCAGGGGACGGTCAGCCCCAGCATTTT	CATSGAGDGQPQHF
.	TRBV18	TRBD1	14	TRBJ1-2	TGTGCCAGCTCACAGGCAGGGGGCGAGTATGGCTACACCTTC	CASSQAGGEYGYTF
few	TRBV28	.	14	TRBJ2-1	TGTGCCAGCAGTGAGGGACTCTCCTACAATGAGCAGTTCTTC	CASSEGLSYNEQFF
.	TRBV15	TRBD2	16	TRBJ2-1	TGTGCCACCAGCAGAGATAGGATAGCGGGAGTTGTTGAGCAGTTCTTC	CATSRDRIAGVVEQFF
.	TRBV30	.	13	TRBJ1-3	TGTGCCTGGAGTGTACGGGGGTCTGACACCATATATTTT	CAWSVRGSDTIYF
.	TRBV7-9	TRBD1	14	TRBJ1-4	TGTGCCAGCAGCTTACGACAGGGCCATGAAAAACTGTTTTTT	CASSLRQGHEKLFF
.	TRBV5-1	TRBD1	15	TRBJ1-1	TGCGCCAGCAGCTTGAGGGGACAGAGGAACACTGAAGCTTTCTTT	CASSLRGQRNTEAFF
.	TRBV5-1	.	16	TRBJ2-1	TGCGCCAGCAGCTCACGGGGAAGGGGGTTCTACAATGAGCAGTTCTTC	CASSSRGRGFYNEQFF
.	TRBV7-8	.	14	TRBJ1-1	TGTGCCAGCAGCCCAGAACAGACCAACACTGAAGCTTTCTTT	CASSPEQTNTEAFF
.	TRBV7-3	TRBD1	16	TRBJ1-6	TGTGCCAGCAGCTTAAACCCGCAGGGGGCAGGTTCACCCCTCCACTTT	CASSLNPQGAGSPLHF
.	TRBV2	.	15	TRBJ1-4	TGTGCCAGCAGTGAAGATCAGGGGATGGAAGAAAAACTGTTTTTT	CASSEDQGMEEKLFF
.	TRBV24-1	.	12	TRBJ1-4	TGTGCCACCAGCCCTATCAAAGAAAAACTGTTTTTT	CATSPIKEKLFF
.	TRBV29-1	.	14	TRBJ1-1	TGCAGCGTTGAAGAGGGCTCTACCAACACTGAAGCTTTCTTT	CSVEEGSTNTEAFF
.	TRBV10-3	.	12	TRBJ1-2	TGTGCCATCACGGACAACTTCTATGGCTACACCTTC	CAITDNFYGYTF
.	TRBV9	.	14	TRBJ2-1	TGTGCCAGCAGCGTGTTAGCGGTTTACAATGAGCAGTTCTTC	CASSVLAVYNEQFF
.	TRBV19	TRBD2	16	TRBJ2-1	TGTGCCAGTAGCAGGGGGACTAGCGGGACCTACAATGAGCAGTTCTTC	CASSRGTSGTYNEQFF
many	TRBV5-1	.	12	TRBJ1-5	TGCGCCAGCAGCTTTATGCCCGGGTTTCAGCATTTT	CASSFMPGFQHF
.	TRBV6-5	.	12	TRBJ1-2	TGTGCCAGCGGGAGGGCAGACTATGGCTACACCTTC	CASGRADYGYTF
.	TRBV15	.	15	TRBJ2-5	TGTGCCACCAGCCCGGCCAGGGGATCCGGAGAGACCCAGTACTTC	CATSPARGSGETQYF
.	TRBV24-1	TRBD1	15	TRBJ1-2	TGTGCCACCAGTGATCCCGGACAGGGCCAGGATGGCTACACCTTC	CATSDPGQGQDGYTF
.	TRBV28	TRBD2	14	TRBJ2-7	TGTGCCAGCAGTTCCGGGACTAGCGCGAGCGAGCAGTACTTC	CASSSGTSASEQYF
.	TRBV30	.	11	TRBJ2-2	TGTGCCTGGAGCAGTACCGGGGAGCTGTTTTTT	CAWSSTGELFF
once	TRBV28	TRBD1	13	TRBJ2-7	TGTGCCAGCACCGGGACAGGTCCCTACGAGCAGTACTTC	CASTGTGPYEQYF
.	TRBV27	.	15	TRBJ1-2	TGTGCCAGCAGGGGCCTGGGGGACATCGACTATGGCTACACCTTC	CASRGLGDIDYGYTF
.	TRBV7-2	.	11	TRBJ1-2	TGTGCCAGCAGCTTGTGGGCCGGCTACACCTTC	CASSLWAGYTF
once	TRBV2	TRBD1	15	TRBJ2-6	TGTGCCACGCGGACAGGGCAGGCCGGGGCCAACGTCCTGACTTTC	CATRTGQAGANVLTF
.	TRBV9	TRBD2	16	TRBJ2-3	TGTGCCAGCAGCGAACTAGCGGGAGGAGGGACAGATACGCAGTATTTT	CASSELAGGGTDTQYF
once	TRBV7-6	TRBD1	15	TRBJ2-1	TGTGCCAGCACCGAGGGACAGGGGATGAGCAATGAGCAGTTCTTC	CASTEGQGMSNEQFF
once	TRBV3-1/TRBV3-2	.	15	TRBJ1-2	TGTGCCAGCAGCCAATGGTACGGGGGAGGAGATGGCTACACCTTC	CASSQWYGGGDGYTF
.	TRBV6-2/TRBV6-3	TRBD2	19	TRBJ2-3	TGTGCCAGCAGTTACGGGACAAACGGACTAGCGGGAGGAACAGATACGCAGTATTTT	CASSYGTNGLAGGTDTQYF
.	TRBV2	.	13	TRBJ2-5	TGTGCCAGCAGTGCGGTTCCGGAGGAGACCCAGTACTTC	CASSAVPEETQYF
.	TRBV2	TRBD1	15	TRBJ2-3	TGTGCCAGCAGTGTAGACAGGGGAGCCACAGATACGCAGTATTTT	CASSVDRGATDTQYF
.	TRBV5-4	.	15	TRBJ2-3	TGTGCCAGCAGCTTAGCGGGCAGGAACACAGATACGCAGTATTTT	CASSLAGRNTDTQYF
.	TRBV28	TRBD1	15	TRBJ2-7	TGTGCCAGCAGGTCCTCCGGGACAGGGACTTACGAGCAGTACTTC	CASRSSGTGTYEQYF
.	TRBV10-2	TRBD1	15	TRBJ2-7	TGCGCCAGCAGTGCAATCGACAGGGTCCCCTACGAGCAGTACTTC	CASSAIDRVPYEQYF
few	TRBV5-4	TRBD1	15	TRBJ2-2	TGTGCCAGCAGGGGGGACAGGGGGATCACCGGGGAGCTGTTTTTT	CASRGDRGITGELFF
.	TRBV5-8	.	14	TRBJ2-7	TGTGCCAGCAGCTTGGGAGGTCCCTCTGGCGAGCAGTACTTC	CASSLGGPSGEQYF